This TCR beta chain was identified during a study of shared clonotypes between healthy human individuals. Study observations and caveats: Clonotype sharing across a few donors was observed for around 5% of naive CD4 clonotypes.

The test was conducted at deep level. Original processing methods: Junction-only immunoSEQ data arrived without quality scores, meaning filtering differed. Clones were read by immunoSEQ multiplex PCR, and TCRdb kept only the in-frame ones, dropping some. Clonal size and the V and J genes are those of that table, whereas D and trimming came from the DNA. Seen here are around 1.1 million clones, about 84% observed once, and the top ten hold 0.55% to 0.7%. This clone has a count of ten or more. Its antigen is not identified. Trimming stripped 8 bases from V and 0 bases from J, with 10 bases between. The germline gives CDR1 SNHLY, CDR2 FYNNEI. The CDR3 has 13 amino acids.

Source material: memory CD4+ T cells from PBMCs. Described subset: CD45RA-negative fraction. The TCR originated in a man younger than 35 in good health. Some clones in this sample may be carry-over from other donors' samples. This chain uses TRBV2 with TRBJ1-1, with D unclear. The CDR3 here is CASLPEMNTEAFF. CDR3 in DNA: TGTGCCAGCCTACCAGAGATGAACACTGAAGCTTTCTTT.